The 25 T cell receptor beta chains below come from one sample, sequenced in a study of T-cell memory formation after mild COVID-19. TCRdb fed the 5' RACE reads into MiXCR, producing one record per CDR3 protein. The profile shows under 85,000 distinct CDR3 sequences, about 15% of them singletons. Material: PBMCs or a T cell subset sorted from them (not recorded which). Receptor source: an adult woman who had mild COVID-19 (a few samples of this study predate the infection). Cell type and time point are not known.

The chain links TRBV6-2 or TRBV6-3 to TRBJ2-1; D is possibly TRBD1 (5 bases). CDR1 is MNHEY and CDR2 is SVGEGT in the germline V gene. The CDR3 is made up of 13 amino acids. The V end was cut by 8 bases, the J end by 10 bases, with 18 bases between. Written as DNA, the CDR3 is TGTGCCAGCTCTACAGGAGTCATACTAGAGCAGTTCTTC. Its translation: CASSTGVILEQFF.

The chain couples TRBV7-9 to TRBJ2-7; 8 nucleotides align to TRBD2. The V gene's germline CDR1 is SEHNR and CDR2 FQNEAQ (reference sequence). The CDR3 spans 14 residues. V shed 5 bases, J shed 5 bases, and the junction held 8 bases outside the gene matches. The CDR3 DNA reads as TGTGCCAGCAGCCCCCCGGGAGGGCCTAACGAGCAGTACTTC. It codes for CASSPPGGPNEQYF.

The chain carries TRBV29-1 and TRBJ2-3; D may correspond to TRBD1 or TRBD2 (5 bases each). The CDR3 is made up of 14 amino acids. The germline V gene has CDR1 SQVTM and CDR2 ANQGSEA. V was pared by 4 bases and J by 3 bases, with 14 bases between. The CDR3 loop reads CSVGTSGGTDTQYF. CDR3 sequence (DNA): TGCAGCGTTGGAACTAGTGGGGGAACAGATACGCAGTATTTT.

The rearrangement uses TRBV24-1 and TRBJ2-5; D is perhaps TRBD2 (5 bases). Germline-derived CDR1 and CDR2 are KGHDR and SFDVKD. CDR3 length: 12 amino acids. V was pared by 7 bases and J by 0 bases, with 5 bases between. CDR3 sequence reads: CATSGNQETQYF. The CDR3 DNA reads TGTGCCACCAGCGGGAACCAAGAGACCCAGTACTTC.

V gene TRBV7-2 combines with J gene TRBJ2-3; D is perhaps TRBD2 (6 bases). V was pared by 3 bases and J by 0 bases, with 13 bases between. Germline CDR1 reads SGHTA; CDR2 reads FQGNSA. This CDR3 contains 16 residues. CDR3 protein: CASSLPIAASTDTQYF. The DNA of the CDR3 is TGTGCCAGCAGCTTGCCTATAGCGGCTAGCACAGATACGCAGTATTTT.

This clonotype was seen a handful of times. The J gene is TRBJ2-1, the V gene TRBV27, with D possibly matching TRBD1 (6 bases). CDR3 length equals 11 residues. The germline CDR1 and CDR2 sequences are MNHEY and SMNVEV (reference sequence). Trimming took 7 bases from V and 9 from J, leaving 10 bases between them. The CDR3 sequence: CASTQGLEQFF. As DNA, the CDR3 is TGTGCCAGCACTCAGGGGCTTGAGCAGTTCTTC.

This clonotype has at least ten counts. The chain joins TRBV9 to TRBJ2-7; D gene ambiguous. V gave up 4 bases and J gave up 3 bases, with 14 bases separating them. CDR1 is SGDLS and CDR2 is YYNGEE in the germline V gene. The length of the CDR3 is 14 residues. The CDR3 coding sequence is TGTGCCAGCAGCCCCCCCGGGTCCATCTACGAGCAGTACTTC. This encodes CASSPPGSIYEQYF.

This clonotype was detected many times. The rearrangement links TRBV29-1 to TRBJ2-1; the D gene could be TRBD1 or TRBD2 (5 bases each). CDR3 size: 15 residues. V was shortened by 0 bases and J by 4 bases, with 13 bases between the two germline ends. CDR1 SQVTM and CDR2 ANQGSEA come from the germline V gene. CDR3 sequence: CSVEDRGTPYNEQFF. CDR3 sequence (DNA): TGCAGCGTTGAAGATCGTGGGACCCCATACAATGAGCAGTTCTTC.

This clonotype was counted between two and nine times. CDR3 in amino acids: CASSEVGLGGLFF. CDR3 DNA sequence: TGTGCCAGCAGTGAAGTCGGACTCGGGGGACTGTTTTTT. The J gene is TRBJ1-4, the V gene TRBV25-1; D possibly corresponds to TRBD1 (5 bases). Germline loops: CDR1 MGHDK, CDR2 SYGVNS. V lost 2 bases to trimming and J lost 13 bases, with 14 bases between them. There are 13 residues in the CDR3. The whole variable domain, filled in from reference TRBV25-1 and TRBJ1-4, reads EADIYQTPRYLVIGTGKKITLECSQTMGHDKMYWYQQDPGMELHLIHYSYGVNSTEKGDLSSESTVSRIRTEHFPLTLESARPSHTSQYLCASSEVGLGGLFFGSGTQLSVL.

The V call is TRBV6-1, the J call TRBJ2-1; weak D call: TRBD1 (6 bases). The CDR3 spans 15 residues. Trimming removed 3 bases at V and 4 bases at J, with 13 bases between. CDR1 is MNHNS, CDR2 SASEGT, per germline. CDR3 DNA sequence: TGTGCCAGCAGTGATGGGCAGGGGAATTACAATGAGCAGTTCTTC. Encoded protein: CASSDGQGNYNEQFF.

The chain joins TRBV5-1 to TRBJ2-7; D ambiguous. The CDR3 length is 13 residues. With 0 bases removed from V and 3 bases from J, the gap between germline ends came to 7 bases. The germline CDR1 and CDR2 sequences are SGHRS and YFSETQ. The CDR3 DNA sequence: TGCGCCAGCAGCTTGGACCCGCTCTACGAGCAGTACTTC. The encoded protein is CASSLDPLYEQYF.

The genes are TRBV5-1 and TRBJ1-1; no firm D call. CDR3 length: 13 amino acids. In germline, CDR1 is SGHRS, CDR2 YFSETQ. The V and J ends lost 0 bases and 3 bases respectively, with 6 bases between them. The CDR3 spells CASSLEKYTEAFF. CDR3 DNA: TGCGCCAGCAGCTTGGAAAAATACACTGAAGCTTTCTTT.

Only a few counts were recorded for this clonotype. This chain connects TRBV4-2 to TRBJ1-2, with 7 bases lining up with TRBD1. CDR1 is LGHNA and CDR2 is YNFKEQ in the germline V gene. The CDR3 sequence is 16 residues long. The V and J ends lost 4 bases and 2 bases, in that order; junction bases with no gene match: 10. Here the CDR3 reads CASSPPSTGLNYGYTF. CDR3 in DNA: TGTGCCAGCAGCCCCCCTTCGACAGGGCTGAACTATGGCTACACCTTC.

The chain employs TRBV5-1 and TRBJ2-1; TRBD2 matches at 9 bases. J gave up 5 bases and V 1 base, and 7 bases lay outside the gene matches. The germline gives CDR1 SGHRS, CDR2 YFSETQ. The CDR3 totals 16 residues. In nucleotides, the CDR3 is TGCGCCAGCAGCTTGTTCGCGACTAGCGGAAACAATGAGCAGTTCTTC. This encodes CASSLFATSGNNEQFF.

CDR3 in DNA: TGTGCCAGCAGCCCGGGACATTTCACAGATACGCAGTATTTT. Its translation is CASSPGHFTDTQYF. This chain uses TRBV5-5 with TRBJ2-3; a weak D match, TRBD1 (6 bases). Germline assignment: CDR1 SGHKS and CDR2 YYEKEE (reference sequence). V shed 4 bases and J shed 2 bases, with 11 bases lying between them. This CDR3 contains 14 residues.

The V gene is TRBV29-1, the J gene TRBJ1-1; D is unresolved. The CDR3 extends over 14 amino acids. CDR1 is SQVTM and CDR2 is ANQGSEA in the germline V gene. Between the trimmed V and J ends, which lost 3 bases and 1 base, there was a span of 12 bases. The CDR3 spells CSVDLGRRNTEAFF. CDR3 in DNA: TGCAGCGTTGATCTGGGCAGGAGGAACACTGAAGCTTTCTTT.

This chain links TRBV12-3 or TRBV12-4 with TRBJ2-7; perhaps TRBD1 as D (5 bases). Trimming left V 5 bases short and J 8 bases short, with 22 bases between. CDR3 size: 15 residues. DNA of the CDR3: TGTGCCAGCAGTCACTGGGCCCCCAGGGTAGACAAGCAGTACTTC. Translation gives CASSHWAPRVDKQYF.

The chain is built from TRBV7-3 and TRBJ2-5; 8 nucleotides align to TRBD1. V gave up 2 bases and J gave up 5 bases; unmatched junction bases: 4. CDR1 and CDR2 from the germline V gene are SGHTA and FQGTGA. CDR3 length: 14 amino acids. The CDR3, as DNA: TGTGCCAGCAGCTTACAGGGGGCAGGGGAGACCCAGTACTTC. This translates into CASSLQGAGETQYF.

V and J are TRBV29-1 and TRBJ2-7; TRBD1 agrees at 7 bases. This CDR3 spans 14 amino acids. Germline V gives CDR1 SQVTM, CDR2 ANQGSEA. Trimming removed 4 bases from V and 9 bases from J; junction bases left unmatched: 15. CDR3 loop: CSVVWGQFQSWQYF. The CDR3 nucleotides read TGCAGCGTTGTTTGGGGACAGTTCCAGAGTTGGCAGTACTTC.

The chain uses TRBV25-1 and TRBJ2-2, with D possibly TRBD1 on 5 matching bases. Germline CDR1 reads MGHDK; CDR2 reads SYGVNS. V shed 2 bases and J shed 4 bases, with 17 bases lying between them. The CDR3 spans 17 residues. DNA for the CDR3: TGTGCCAGCAGTGAAATCGCGGCAGGGATGCGCACCGGGGAGCTGTTTTTT. It is translated as CASSEIAAGMRTGELFF.

This clonotype was detected a few times. V is TRBV7-8 and J is TRBJ2-7; TRBD2 agrees at 16 bases. V shed 5 bases, J shed 5 bases, and the junction held 6 bases outside the gene matches. The CDR3 totals 16 residues. Germline CDR1 reads SGHVS; CDR2 reads FQNEAQ. The CDR3 nucleotides read TGTGCCAGCAGCCAGGGACTAGCGGGGGGGCCGGACGAGCAGTACTTC. Amino acids: CASSQGLAGGPDEQYF. Full variable domain (rest looked up from reference TRBV7-8 and TRBJ2-7): GAGVSQSPRYKVAKRGQDVALRCDPISGHVSLFWYQQALGQGPEFLTYFQNEAQLDKSGLPSDRFFAERPEGSVSTLKIQRTQQEDSAVYLCASSQGLAGGPDEQYFGPGTRLTVT.

The chain combines TRBV5-1 with TRBJ2-1, with 7 bases matching TRBD1. The V and J ends lost 2 bases and 2 bases, in that order; junction bases with no gene match: 10. The CDR3 is 17 residues long. Germline assignment: CDR1 SGHRS and CDR2 YFSETQ. Here the CDR3 reads CASSLLQGVGTYNEQFF. The CDR3 DNA reads TGCGCCAGCAGCTTACTCCAGGGGGTGGGGACCTACAATGAGCAGTTCTTC.

The chain combines TRBV4-3 with TRBJ2-6; no clear D. The germline V gene encodes CDR1 LGHNA and CDR2 YSLEER. There are 16 residues in the CDR3. Trimming took off 5 bases at V and 4 bases at J, with 15 bases between the two ends. CDR3 amino acids: CASSFSTSLGANVLTF. The CDR3 nucleotides are TGCGCCAGCAGCTTTTCTACCTCCCTCGGGGCCAACGTCCTGACTTTC.

This clonotype was seen a few times. The V gene is TRBV11-2, the J gene TRBJ2-7, with 11 bases lining up with TRBD2. The CDR3 is 15 residues long. Germline V lookup: CDR1 SGHAT, CDR2 FQNNGV. V lost 5 bases, J lost 0 bases, and 3 bases stayed unmatched. As DNA, the CDR3 is TGTGCCAGCAGCACGGGACTAGCGGCCTCCTACGAGCAGTACTTC. Translating it yields CASSTGLAASYEQYF.

The chain employs TRBV6-2 or TRBV6-3 and TRBJ2-3; TRBD2 agrees at 9 bases. The J segment lost 8 bases and the V segment lost 0 bases, leaving 6 bases of the junction unmatched. The CDR3 runs 15 residues. Germline CDR1 and CDR2: MNHEY and SVGEGT. CDR3 sequence reads: CASSYSETSGITQYF. CDR3 nucleotide sequence: TGTGCCAGCAGTTACTCCGAGACTAGCGGAATTACGCAGTATTTT.